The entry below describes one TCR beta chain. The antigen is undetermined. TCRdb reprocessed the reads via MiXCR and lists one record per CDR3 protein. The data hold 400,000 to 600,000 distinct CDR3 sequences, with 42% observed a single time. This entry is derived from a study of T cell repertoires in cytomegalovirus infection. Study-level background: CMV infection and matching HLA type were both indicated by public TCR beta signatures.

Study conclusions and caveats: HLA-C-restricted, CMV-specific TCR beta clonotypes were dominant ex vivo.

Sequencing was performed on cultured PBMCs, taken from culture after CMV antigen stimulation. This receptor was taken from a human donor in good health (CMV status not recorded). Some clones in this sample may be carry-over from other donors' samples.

This CDR3 is CASSQDGAASYNEQFF. CDR3 bases: TGCGCCAGCAGCCAAGACGGGGCGGCCTCCTACAATGAGCAGTTCTTC. The chain couples TRBV4-1 to TRBJ2-1, with D perhaps TRBD1 or TRBD2 (5 bases each). V lost 0 bases and J lost 0, with 9 bases in between. The germline V gene has CDR1 MGHRA and CDR2 YSYEKL. The CDR3 is made up of 16 amino acids.